These 18 T cell receptor beta chains were sequenced from one sample in a study of blood T cell repertoires in COVID-19. Only in-frame clones appear in the TCRdb table, and some are missing; sequencing was by immunoSEQ multiplex PCR. The table includes 330,000 or so clones, more than 70% detected once. Sequencing was done on a sample of PBMCs or T cells enriched from blood (not recorded which). The source is a man aged 40-55 years in a cohort exposed to, infected with or recovered from COVID-19 (not recorded which).

The rearrangement links TRBV30 to TRBJ2-5; D may be TRBD2 (7 bases). There are 15 residues in the CDR3. Trimming shortened V by 0 bases and J by 5 bases, and 16 bases separated the two germline ends. The V gene's germline CDR1 is GTSNPN and CDR2 SVGIG (reference sequence). The CDR3 reads CAWSVGGEWVETQYF. DNA for the CDR3: TGTGCCTGGAGTGTAGGGGGGGAATGGGTGGAGACCCAGTACTTC.

The rearrangement joins TRBV3-1 (or the pseudogene TRBV3-2) to TRBJ2-6; 7 bases align to TRBD1. CDR3 length equals 17 residues. Trimming removed 0 bases from V and 3 bases from J; junction bases left unmatched: 5. Germline V CDR1 and CDR2: LGHDT, YNNKEL (reference sequence). Here the CDR3 reads CASSQETQGVGANVLTF. The CDR3 DNA reads TGTGCCAGCAGCCAAGAAACTCAGGGGGTTGGGGCCAACGTCCTGACTTTC.

This chain uses TRBV30 with TRBJ1-5; D call uncertain. CDR3 length: 13 residues. Germline CDR1 GTSNPN, CDR2 SVGIG (reference sequence). V gave up 3 bases and J gave up 0 bases, with 6 bases separating them. The CDR3: CAWSGDSNQPQHF. The CDR3 DNA reads as TGTGCCTGGAGCGGAGATAGCAATCAGCCCCAGCATTTT.

This rearrangement joins TRBV27 to TRBJ1-1; maybe TRBD1 (6 bases). CDR1 is MNHEY and CDR2 is SMNVEV in the germline V gene (reference sequence). With 5 bases removed from V and 8 bases from J, the gap between germline ends came to 15 bases. This CDR3 is built from 13 residues. The CDR3 nucleotides are TGTGCCAGCAGTCCATTGGACAGAGTCGAAGCTTTCTTT. Its protein is CASSPLDRVEAFF.

The chain combines TRBV11-2 with TRBJ2-2; the D gene is possibly TRBD2 (6 bases). V was cut by 5 bases and J by 0 bases, with 13 bases left in between. Germline CDR1 SGHAT, CDR2 FQNNGV. The CDR3 extends over 16 amino acids. CDR3 protein: CASSPRRDPNTGELFF. DNA of the CDR3: TGTGCCAGCAGCCCGAGGCGGGACCCGAACACCGGGGAGCTGTTTTTT. Full variable domain (rest looked up from reference TRBV11-2 and TRBJ2-2): EAGVAQSPRYKIIEKRQSVAFWCNPISGHATLYWYQQILGQGPKLLIQFQNNGVVDDSQLPKDRFSAERLKGVDSTLKIQPAKLEDSAVYLCASSPRRDPNTGELFFGEGSRLTVL.

The rearrangement joins TRBV6-4 to TRBJ2-3; 14 bases map to TRBD2. The CDR3 length is 17 residues. The V gene end was trimmed by 3 bases and the J gene end by 6 bases; junction bases not matched to a gene: 8. Germline assignment: CDR1 MRHNA and CDR2 SNTAGT. This CDR3 is CASSETPGLAGADTQYF. Here the CDR3 DNA reads TGTGCCAGCAGTGAGACCCCGGGACTAGCGGGAGCCGATACGCAGTATTTT.

The V gene is TRBV3-1 (or the pseudogene TRBV3-2), the J gene TRBJ2-7; D not resolved. Trimming cost V 8 bases and J 6 bases, with 20 bases left between them. Looked up from germline, CDR1 is LGHDT and CDR2 is YNNKEL (reference sequence). The CDR3 consists of 14 residues. The CDR3 DNA reads as TGTGCCAGCGGAAAAGGTCTGGGCTACAGCGAGCAGTACTTC. Protein: CASGKGLGYSEQYF.

The chain combines TRBV28 with TRBJ1-2, with 10 bases matching TRBD1. The length of the CDR3 is 15 residues. V shed 7 bases and J 2 bases; nucleotides not matched to a gene: 7. Germline assignment: CDR1 MDHEN and CDR2 SYDVKM. The CDR3: CASTLRDRGNYGYTF. In nucleotides, the CDR3 is TGTGCCAGCACCCTCCGGGACAGGGGCAACTATGGCTACACCTTC.

A single count supports this clone. V is TRBV2 and J is TRBJ2-2; possibly TRBD2 for D (7 bases). V gave up 6 bases and J gave up 1 base, with 9 bases separating them. The germline V gene encodes CDR1 SNHLY and CDR2 FYNNEI. The CDR3 extends over 14 amino acids. CDR3 in amino acids: CASRGGGNTGELFF. The CDR3 nucleotides are TGTGCCAGCAGGGGAGGGGGGAACACCGGGGAGCTGTTTTTT. The variable domain in full, with the rest retrieved from reference TRBV2 and TRBJ2-2, is EPEVTQTPSHQVTQMGQEVILRCVPISNHLYFYWYRQILGQKVEFLVSFYNNEISEKSEIFDDQFSVERPDGSNFTLKIRSTKLEDSAMYFCASRGGGNTGELFFGEGSRLTVL.

This clone has a count of ten or more. The chain links TRBV27 to TRBJ2-1; 7 nucleotides agree with TRBD1. With V trimmed by 10 bases and J by 8 bases, 14 bases remained unmatched. Germline V CDR1 and CDR2: MNHEY, SMNVEV (reference sequence). The CDR3 contains 14 residues. The CDR3 spells CATRRGRESDEQFF. The CDR3 DNA reads as TGTGCCACCCGAAGGGGGCGCGAGTCCGATGAGCAGTTCTTC.

The rearrangement links TRBV10-2 to TRBJ1-5, with 10 bases lining up with TRBD1. The V and J ends lost 7 bases and 6 bases, in that order; junction bases with no gene match: 12. This CDR3 region has 16 residues. The germline CDR1 and CDR2 sequences are WSHSY and SAAADI. CDR3 protein: CASTEGDRGYGQPQHF. The CDR3 DNA follows: TGCGCCAGCACCGAGGGGGACAGGGGTTACGGTCAGCCCCAGCATTTT.

The J gene is TRBJ2-1, the V gene TRBV28, with 8 bases fitting TRBD1. Germline loops: CDR1 MDHEN, CDR2 SYDVKM. V lost 8 bases to trimming and J lost 6 bases; unmatched junction nucleotides: 12. This CDR3 contains 15 residues. CDR3 region: CASGARDRRVNEQFF. The CDR3 nucleotides are TGTGCCAGCGGAGCCCGGGACAGGCGGGTCAATGAGCAGTTCTTC.

V is TRBV10-3 and J is TRBJ1-5, with 8 positions matching TRBD1. Germline-derived CDR1 and CDR2 are ENHRY and SYGVKD. V dropped 5 bases and J dropped 2; count of bases not matched to a gene: 5. The CDR3 spans 15 residues. CDR3 sequence (DNA): TGTGCCATCAGTCCCGACAGGGGTGGCAATCAGCCCCAGCATTTT. This codes for CAISPDRGGNQPQHF.

This clone has only a few counts. The V and J genes are TRBV27 and TRBJ2-7, with 13 bases that match TRBD2. V shed 5 bases, J shed 1 base, and the junction held 5 bases outside the gene matches. Germline V gene data show CDR1 as MNHEY and CDR2 as SMNVEV (reference sequence). This CDR3 is 16 amino acids long. The CDR3 DNA is TGTGCCAGCAGTCCACAGGGACTAGCGGGATCCTACGAGCAGTACTTC. As protein: CASSPQGLAGSYEQYF.

The chain carries TRBV12-5 and TRBJ2-7; D unclear. Per the germline V gene, CDR1 is LGHNT and CDR2 is FRNRAP. This CDR3 spans 12 amino acids. Trimming took off 6 bases at V and 2 bases at J, with 8 bases between the two ends. DNA for the CDR3: TGTGCTAGTGGGCCAACTACCTACGAGCAGTACTTC. Translation gives CASGPTTYEQYF.

DNA of the CDR3: TGTGCCAGCAGCATCGACCGGAGGACTGAAGCTTTCTTT. This translates into CASSIDRRTEAFF. The V and J genes are TRBV9 and TRBJ1-1; no clear D. Trimming pared 4 bases from V and 5 bases from J, leaving 12 bases between. CDR3 length: 13 residues. From germline, CDR1 is SGDLS and CDR2 YYNGEE. Full variable domain (missing parts from reference TRBV9 and TRBJ1-1): DSGVTQTPKHLITATGQRVTLRCSPRSGDLSVYWYQQSLDQGLQFLIQYYNGEERAKGNILERFSAQQFPDLHSELNLSSLELGDSALYFCASSIDRRTEAFFGQGTRLTVV.

CDR3 sequence: CSVGAGAMTTEAFF. In nucleotides, the CDR3 is TGCAGCGTGGGTGCGGGGGCGATGACAACTGAAGCTTTCTTT. The chain links TRBV29-1 to TRBJ1-1, with D possibly matching TRBD1 (6 bases). Germline V gene sequence: CDR1 SQVTM, CDR2 ANQGSEA. Trimming pared 6 bases from V and 5 bases from J, leaving 19 bases between. This CDR3 region has 14 residues.

This rearrangement joins TRBV18 to TRBJ2-5, with 8 bases identical to TRBD1. V trimming: 6 bases; J trimming: 2 bases; junction bases outside the gene matches: 8. Per germline, CDR1 KGHSH and CDR2 LQKENI. This CDR3 is built from 15 residues. The CDR3 DNA reads as TGTGCCAGCTCGAGGACAGGGCTTATACAAGAGACCCAGTACTTC. This codes for CASSRTGLIQETQYF.